The 26 T cell receptor beta chains given below trace back to one sample, sequenced in a study of T-cell memory formation after mild COVID-19. TCRdb analysed the 5' RACE reads with MiXCR anew, one entry per CDR3 protein. Among approximately 480,000 distinct CDR3 sequences listed, 15% to 20% were seen once. Sequencing was carried out using PBMCs or a T cell subset sorted from them (not recorded which). The receptors were gathered from an adult woman who had mild COVID-19 (a few samples of this study predate the infection). Cell type and time point are not known.

This clonotype was picked up a small number of times. The V call is TRBV7-9, the J call TRBJ2-3; TRBD2 agrees at 8 bases. V lost 4 bases to trimming and J lost 6 bases; unmatched junction nucleotides: 15. Germline CDR1 reads SEHNR; CDR2 reads FQNEAQ (reference sequence). This CDR3 spans 17 amino acids. The CDR3 sequence: CASSSRWGREALDTQYF. CDR3 sequence (DNA): TGTGCCAGCAGCTCACGGTGGGGGCGGGAGGCCCTTGATACGCAGTATTTT.

The V gene is TRBV4-1, the J gene TRBJ1-4; D is possibly TRBD1 (5 bases). The CDR3 sequence is 15 residues long. Germline V gene sequence: CDR1 MGHRA, CDR2 YSYEKL. V dropped 4 bases and J dropped 8 bases, with 17 bases sitting between them. DNA of the CDR3: TGCGCCAGCAGCCGAGTAGGGGACCCTGCGGAAAAACTGTTTTTT. Amino acids: CASSRVGDPAEKLFF.

V gene TRBV10-2 combines with J gene TRBJ2-1; the match to TRBD2 covers 11 bases. The length of the CDR3 is 16 residues. V was pared by 0 bases and J by 2 bases, with 0 bases of the junction left unmatched. CDR1 WSHSY and CDR2 SAAADI come from the germline V gene. CDR3 nucleotides: TGCGCCAGCAGTGAGTCGACTAGCGGGACCTACAATGAGCAGTTCTTC. Translating it yields CASSESTSGTYNEQFF.

The CDR3 DNA follows: TGCGCCAGCAGCCCGCTACAGGGGGGCGAGCAGTACTTC. Amino acids: CASSPLQGGEQYF. The gene calls are TRBV5-1 and TRBJ2-7, with 8 positions matching TRBD1. Unmatched junction bases numbered 6, after V lost 4 bases and J lost 6 bases. The CDR3 loop spans 13 amino acids. The germline CDR1 and CDR2 sequences are SGHRS and YFSETQ.

The table lists this clonotype with a few counts. The gene calls are TRBV2 and TRBJ2-7; a weak D match, TRBD2 (5 bases). Trimming removed 6 bases at V and 2 bases at J, with 14 bases between. Germline assignment: CDR1 SNHLY and CDR2 FYNNEI. There are 14 residues in the CDR3. The CDR3 loop reads CASSHGLSAYEQYF. The DNA for the CDR3 is TGTGCCAGCAGCCACGGACTTAGCGCCTACGAGCAGTACTTC.

V usage is TRBV30 and J usage is TRBJ1-2, with 9 nucleotides matching TRBD1. The J segment lost 7 bases and the V segment lost 4 bases, leaving 7 bases of the junction unmatched. CDR3 length: 13 residues. Germline CDR1 is GTSNPN and CDR2 is SVGIG (reference sequence). The CDR3 region is CAWMTGGASGYTF. The CDR3 DNA is TGTGCCTGGATGACAGGGGGGGCCTCTGGCTACACCTTC.

The V and J genes are TRBV5-1 and TRBJ2-1; D remains ambiguous. The V end was cut by 0 bases, the J end by 0 bases, with 16 bases between. This CDR3 has 18 residues. Germline V gene sequence: CDR1 SGHRS, CDR2 YFSETQ. For the CDR3, the DNA is TGCGCCAGCAGCTTGGCCAGAGCTCTGCAGAGCTCCTACAATGAGCAGTTCTTC. The encoded protein is CASSLARALQSSYNEQFF.

This clonotype was seen a few times. The V and J genes are TRBV4-1 and TRBJ1-5; tentatively, D is TRBD1 (5 bases). This CDR3 is built from 15 residues. Trimming took 1 base from V and 7 from J, leaving 14 bases between them. Germline CDR1 reads MGHRA; CDR2 reads YSYEKL. The CDR3 nucleotides are TGCGCCAGCAGCCAAGTGTACCTAGGGGACCAGCCCCAGCATTTT. Translation: CASSQVYLGDQPQHF.

This clonotype has only a few counts. The chain employs TRBV20-1 and TRBJ1-2; D not resolved. V was cut by 3 bases and J by 5 bases, with 16 bases left in between. The CDR3 is 14 residues long. The V gene's germline CDR1 is DFQATT and CDR2 SNEGSKA (reference sequence). This CDR3 reads CSASPYAASYGYTF. CDR3 DNA sequence: TGCAGTGCTAGTCCCTACGCGGCTTCATATGGCTACACCTTC.

This clonotype was picked up a small number of times. The chain has TRBV24-1 and TRBJ2-7; D is tentatively TRBD1 or TRBD2 (5 bases each). The CDR3 is 11 amino acids. V was cut by 4 bases and J by 7 bases, with 7 bases left in between. Germline assignment: CDR1 KGHDR and CDR2 SFDVKD. The CDR3 reads CATSEGVEQYF. CDR3 DNA sequence: TGTGCCACCAGTGAGGGGGTGGAGCAGTACTTC.

This clonotype turned up a few times. The chain recombines TRBV15 with TRBJ1-1; TRBD1 aligns across 7 bases. Unmatched junction bases numbered 1, after V lost 5 bases and J lost 1 base. From germline, CDR1 is LNHNV and CDR2 YYDKDF (reference sequence). This CDR3 region has 13 residues. The CDR3 coding sequence is TGTGCCACCAGCCAGGGGGGGAACACTGAAGCTTTCTTT. Protein product: CATSQGGNTEAFF.

This chain joins TRBV10-3 and TRBJ1-1, with TRBD1 matching over 7 bases. There are 15 residues in the CDR3. Germline loops: CDR1 ENHRY, CDR2 SYGVKD. V lost 6 bases and J lost 0; bases outside the gene matches: 7. The CDR3 DNA reads TGTGCCATCAGGGAAACCGGGACAGTGAACACTGAAGCTTTCTTT. It is translated as CAIRETGTVNTEAFF.

The V and J genes are TRBV20-1 and TRBJ2-5; D unresolved. Germline CDR1 DFQATT, CDR2 SNEGSKA (reference sequence). Trimming removed 3 bases at V and 5 bases at J, with 7 bases between. The CDR3 runs 11 residues. CDR3 nucleotides: TGCAGTGCTAGCTACTTGGAGACCCAGTACTTC. Translation gives CSASYLETQYF.

Comment on this clonotype: One end of the junction fails to match germline, which may point to a read error. The chain joins TRBV20-1 to TRBJ1-6; D perhaps matches TRBD1 (6 bases). CDR1 and CDR2 (germline): DFQATT, SNEGSKA (reference sequence). The CDR3 has 16 amino acids. The CDR3 DNA is TGCAGTGCGAGAGCCCCGGGGGCCGCCCGAGGTGAGCCCCTCCACTTT. Translation gives CSARAPGAARGEPLHF.

This clonotype appeared a few times. The chain carries TRBV27 and TRBJ1-4, with D unresolved. Germline V CDR1 and CDR2: MNHEY, SMNVEV (reference sequence). V lost 2 bases to trimming and J lost 6 bases, with 7 bases between them. This CDR3 contains 13 residues. CDR3 loop: CASSLLTDEKLFF. DNA for the CDR3: TGTGCCAGCAGTTTACTGACGGATGAAAAACTGTTTTTT.

This clonotype was counted only a few times. The chain recombines TRBV14 with TRBJ2-2; unclear D gene. Germline V gene sequence: CDR1 SGHDN, CDR2 FVKESK. The CDR3 spans 19 residues. Trimming cost V 2 bases and J 6 bases, with 25 bases left between them. The CDR3 nucleotides read TGTGCCAGCAGCCAAAAATTTCGGACGGATCGTGCAAACGCCGGGGAGCTGTTTTTT. Translated, it gives CASSQKFRTDRANAGELFF.

The table lists this clonotype with many counts. The chain uses TRBV6-5 and TRBJ2-1; D ambiguous. Germline V CDR1 and CDR2: MNHEY, SVGAGI. The CDR3 is 13 amino acids. Trimming left V 7 bases short and J 6 bases short, with 13 bases between. CDR3 sequence reads: CASNTAGGNEQFF. Written as DNA, the CDR3 is TGTGCCAGCAATACAGCCGGTGGCAATGAGCAGTTCTTC.

The table lists this clonotype with a few counts. The V and J genes are TRBV3-1 and TRBJ2-5; 9 bases align to TRBD2. The CDR3 runs 15 residues. The V segment lost 0 bases and the J segment 3 bases; nucleotides outside the gene matches: 2. Germline V gene sequence: CDR1 LGHDT, CDR2 YNNKEL (reference sequence). The CDR3 region is CASSQDRLAEETQYF. The CDR3 DNA is TGTGCCAGCAGCCAAGATCGACTAGCGGAAGAGACCCAGTACTTC.

This chain connects TRBV18 to TRBJ2-3; 7 bases are a match to TRBD2. CDR3 length: 18 residues. Trimming cost V 1 base and J 4 bases; bases outside gene matches: 14. Germline V CDR1 and CDR2: KGHSH, LQKENI. The CDR3 sequence is CASSPRTPGGRGADTQYF. Here the CDR3 DNA reads TGTGCCAGCTCACCACGGACCCCGGGCGGGAGAGGGGCAGATACGCAGTATTTT.

In this sample, this clonotype turned up a few times. V is TRBV28 and J is TRBJ2-1, with 8 bases matching TRBD2. The germline gives CDR1 MDHEN, CDR2 SYDVKM. J was trimmed by 2 bases and V by 7 bases; bases with no gene match: 4. The CDR3 contains 14 residues. As DNA, the CDR3 is TGTGCCAGCATTAATAGCGGGACCTACAATGAGCAGTTCTTC. This codes for CASINSGTYNEQFF.

V usage is TRBV4-1 and J usage is TRBJ2-7, with 11 bases fitting TRBD1. J gave up 3 bases and V 3 bases, and 4 bases lay outside the gene matches. Germline assignment: CDR1 MGHRA and CDR2 YSYEKL. The CDR3 totals 15 residues. The CDR3 DNA sequence: TGCGCCAGCAGCCACACCGGGACAGGGGGCTACGAGCAGTACTTC. This codes for CASSHTGTGGYEQYF.

V is TRBV5-6 and J is TRBJ2-3, with 9 bases fitting TRBD2. J lost 4 bases, V lost 3 bases, and 9 bases had no gene match. Per germline, CDR1 SGHDT and CDR2 YYEEEE. This CDR3 region has 16 residues. CDR3 sequence reads: CASSYLAGEDPDTQYF. DNA for the CDR3: TGTGCCAGCAGCTACTTAGCGGGAGAGGATCCAGATACGCAGTATTTT.

The V call is TRBV9, the J call TRBJ2-3; 10 bases are shared with TRBD2. The CDR3 spans 16 residues. Per germline, CDR1 SGDLS and CDR2 YYNGEE. V was clipped by 0 bases and J by 6 bases; unmatched bases: 7. The CDR3 nucleotides are TGTGCCAGCAGCGTAGTCGTTAGCGGGAGGCGGGATACGCAGTATTTT. This codes for CASSVVVSGRRDTQYF.

This clonotype was found a few times. The chain combines TRBV20-1 with TRBJ2-7, with D unresolved. This CDR3 region has 12 residues. V dropped 3 bases and J dropped 5 bases, with 11 bases sitting between them. Germline assignment: CDR1 DFQATT and CDR2 SNEGSKA (reference sequence). The CDR3 DNA sequence: TGCAGTGCTAGGAGTTCGCTCCACGAGCAGTACTTC. The encoded protein is CSARSSLHEQYF.

This clonotype was counted a few times. V and J are TRBV5-6 and TRBJ1-2; D might be TRBD1 (5 bases). The CDR3 has 13 residues. CDR1 and CDR2 from the germline V gene are SGHDT and YYEEEE. V dropped 6 bases and J dropped 8 bases, with 17 bases sitting between them. CDR3: CASTPSGPGGYTF. In nucleotides, the CDR3 is TGTGCCAGCACCCCTTCGGGACCTGGGGGCTACACCTTC.

CDR3 DNA: TGTGCCAGCAGCTTACTGAGCAGTCATCAAGCCATGAACACTGAAGCTTTCTTT. It yields the protein CASSLLSSHQAMNTEAFF. This chain joins TRBV7-8 and TRBJ1-1; the D is unclear. V lost 2 bases and J lost 0, with 19 bases in between. Germline loops: CDR1 SGHVS, CDR2 FQNEAQ. The CDR3 sequence is 18 residues long.